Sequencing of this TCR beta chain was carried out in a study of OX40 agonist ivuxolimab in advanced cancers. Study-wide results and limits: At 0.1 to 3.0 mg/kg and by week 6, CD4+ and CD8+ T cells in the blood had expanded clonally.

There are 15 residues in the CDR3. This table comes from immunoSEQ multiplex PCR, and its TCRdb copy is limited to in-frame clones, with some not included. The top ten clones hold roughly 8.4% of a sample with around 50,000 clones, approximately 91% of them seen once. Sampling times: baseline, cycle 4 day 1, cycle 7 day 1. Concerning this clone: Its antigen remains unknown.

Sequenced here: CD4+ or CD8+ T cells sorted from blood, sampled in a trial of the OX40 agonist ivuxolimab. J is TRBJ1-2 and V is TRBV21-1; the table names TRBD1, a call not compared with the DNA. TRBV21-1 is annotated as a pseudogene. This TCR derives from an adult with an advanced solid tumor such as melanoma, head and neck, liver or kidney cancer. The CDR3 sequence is CASHPTGSAGYGYTF. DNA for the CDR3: TGTGCCAGCCACCCTACAGGGTCTGCGGGCTATGGCTACACCTTC.